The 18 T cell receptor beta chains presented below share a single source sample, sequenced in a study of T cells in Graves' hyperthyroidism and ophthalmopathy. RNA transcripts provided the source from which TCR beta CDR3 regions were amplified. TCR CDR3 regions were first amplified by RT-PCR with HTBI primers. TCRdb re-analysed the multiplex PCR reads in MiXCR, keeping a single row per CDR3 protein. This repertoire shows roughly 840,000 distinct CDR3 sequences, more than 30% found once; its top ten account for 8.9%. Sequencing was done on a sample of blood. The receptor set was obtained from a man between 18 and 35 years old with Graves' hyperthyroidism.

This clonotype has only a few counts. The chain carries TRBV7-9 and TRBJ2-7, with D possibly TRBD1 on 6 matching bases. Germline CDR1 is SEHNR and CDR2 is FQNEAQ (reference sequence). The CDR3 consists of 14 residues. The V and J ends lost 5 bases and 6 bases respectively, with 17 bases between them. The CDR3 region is CASSPTQGAGEQYF. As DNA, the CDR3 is TGTGCCAGCAGCCCCACACAGGGAGCCGGCGAGCAGTACTTC.

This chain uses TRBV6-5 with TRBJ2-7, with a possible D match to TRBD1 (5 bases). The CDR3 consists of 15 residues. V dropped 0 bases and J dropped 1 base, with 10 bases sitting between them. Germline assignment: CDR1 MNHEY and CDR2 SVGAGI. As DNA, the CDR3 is TGTGCCAGCAGTTACTCCACAGGCCAGTCCTACGAGCAGTACTTC. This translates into CASSYSTGQSYEQYF.

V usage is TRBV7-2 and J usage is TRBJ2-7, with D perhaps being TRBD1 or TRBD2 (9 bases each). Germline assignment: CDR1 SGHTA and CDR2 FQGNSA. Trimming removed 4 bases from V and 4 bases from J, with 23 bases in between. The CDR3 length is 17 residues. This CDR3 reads CASSSVAGGTGSYEQYF. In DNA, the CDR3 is TGTGCCAGCAGCTCAGTCGCGGGAGGGACAGGGTCTTACGAGCAGTACTTC.

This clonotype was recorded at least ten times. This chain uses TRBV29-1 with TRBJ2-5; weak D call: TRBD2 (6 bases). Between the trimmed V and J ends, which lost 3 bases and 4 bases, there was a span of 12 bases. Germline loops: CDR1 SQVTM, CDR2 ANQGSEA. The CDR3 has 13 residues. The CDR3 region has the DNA TGCAGCGTTGAGCGGGGACCCGGAGAGACCCAGTACTTC. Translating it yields CSVERGPGETQYF.

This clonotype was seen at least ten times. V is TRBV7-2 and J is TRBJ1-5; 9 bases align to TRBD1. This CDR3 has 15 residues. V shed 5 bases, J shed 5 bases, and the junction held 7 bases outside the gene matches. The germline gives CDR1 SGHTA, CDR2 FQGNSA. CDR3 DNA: TGTGCCAGCAGCATTACAGGGGGCGAGGATCAGCCCCAGCATTTT. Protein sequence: CASSITGGEDQPQHF.

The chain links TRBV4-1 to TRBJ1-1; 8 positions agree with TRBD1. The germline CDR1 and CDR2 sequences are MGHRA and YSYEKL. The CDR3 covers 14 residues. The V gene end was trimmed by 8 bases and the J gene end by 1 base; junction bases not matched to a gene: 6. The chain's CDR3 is CASGQGWGNTEAFF. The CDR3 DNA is TGCGCCAGCGGACAGGGCTGGGGGAACACTGAAGCTTTCTTT.

DNA for the CDR3: TGTGCCAGTACCCTCCAGGGGACAGGGGCCGGCGATGGCTACACCTTC. Residues: CASTLQGTGAGDGYTF. This rearrangement joins TRBV19 to TRBJ1-2, with 10 bases aligning to TRBD1. The germline V gene encodes CDR1 LNHDA and CDR2 SQIVND (reference sequence). The CDR3 is made up of 16 amino acids. Germline trimming cut 7 bases from V and 6 bases from J; bases unmatched to any gene: 14.

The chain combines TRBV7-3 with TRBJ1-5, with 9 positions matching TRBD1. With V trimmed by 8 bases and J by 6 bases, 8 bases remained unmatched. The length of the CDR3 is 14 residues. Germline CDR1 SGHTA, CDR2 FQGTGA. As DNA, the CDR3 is TGTGCCAGCCGTTGGGACAGGGTCGTTCAGCCCCAGCATTTT. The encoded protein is CASRWDRVVQPQHF.

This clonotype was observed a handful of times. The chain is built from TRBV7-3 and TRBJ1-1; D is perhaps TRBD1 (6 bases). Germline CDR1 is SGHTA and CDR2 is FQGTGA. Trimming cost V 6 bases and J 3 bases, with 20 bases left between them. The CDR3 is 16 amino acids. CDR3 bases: TGTGCCAGCAGTCCCACGGCGGCAGGGGCGCACACTGAAGCTTTCTTT. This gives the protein CASSPTAAGAHTEAFF.

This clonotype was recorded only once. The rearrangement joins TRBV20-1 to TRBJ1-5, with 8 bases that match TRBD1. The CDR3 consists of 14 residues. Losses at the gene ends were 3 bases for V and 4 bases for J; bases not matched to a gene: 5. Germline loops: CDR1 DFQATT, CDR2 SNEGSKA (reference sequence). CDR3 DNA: TGCAGTGCTAGGCAGGGGGCTAGGAATCAGCCCCAGCATTTT. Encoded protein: CSARQGARNQPQHF.

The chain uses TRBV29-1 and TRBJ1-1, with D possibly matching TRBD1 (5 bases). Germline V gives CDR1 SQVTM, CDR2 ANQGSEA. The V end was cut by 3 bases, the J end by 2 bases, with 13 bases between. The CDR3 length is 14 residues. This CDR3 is CSVDRDDGNTEAFF. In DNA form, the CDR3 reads TGCAGCGTTGATCGGGACGATGGAAACACTGAAGCTTTCTTT.

The CDR3 here is CSSPAGSYEQYF. In DNA form, the CDR3 reads TGCAGCTCACCGGCCGGGAGTTACGAGCAGTACTTC. The chain has TRBV29-1 and TRBJ2-7; possibly TRBD2 for D (6 bases). Germline V lookup: CDR1 SQVTM, CDR2 ANQGSEA. This CDR3 spans 12 amino acids. Trimming stripped 8 bases from V and 4 bases from J, with 15 bases between.

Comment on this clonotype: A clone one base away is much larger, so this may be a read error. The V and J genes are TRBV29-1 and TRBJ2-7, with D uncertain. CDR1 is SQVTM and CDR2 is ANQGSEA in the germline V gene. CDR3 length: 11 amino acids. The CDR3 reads CSVRQAYEQHF. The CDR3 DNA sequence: TGCAGCGTTCGGCAGGCCTACGAGCAGCACTTC.

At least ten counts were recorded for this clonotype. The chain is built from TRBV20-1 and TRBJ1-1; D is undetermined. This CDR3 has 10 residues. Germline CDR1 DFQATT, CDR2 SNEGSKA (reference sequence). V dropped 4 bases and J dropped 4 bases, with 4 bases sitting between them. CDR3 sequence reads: CSAKATEAFF. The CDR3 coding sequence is TGCAGTGCTAAGGCCACTGAAGCTTTCTTT.

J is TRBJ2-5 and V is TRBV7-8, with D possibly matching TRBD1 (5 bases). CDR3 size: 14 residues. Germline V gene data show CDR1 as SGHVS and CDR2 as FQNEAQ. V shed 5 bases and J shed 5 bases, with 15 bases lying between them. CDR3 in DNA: TGTGCCAGCAGCCCCTTTGCAGGGATGGAGACCCAGTACTTC. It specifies CASSPFAGMETQYF.

CDR3 nucleotides: TGTGCCAGCAGTGCCGACAGGCGGACCGGGGAGCTGTTTTTT. Translated: CASSADRRTGELFF. The chain has TRBV2 and TRBJ2-2; possible D gene TRBD1, 6 bases. Looked up from germline, CDR1 is SNHLY and CDR2 is FYNNEI. The CDR3 totals 14 residues. Trimming took 4 bases from V and 5 from J, leaving 11 bases between them.

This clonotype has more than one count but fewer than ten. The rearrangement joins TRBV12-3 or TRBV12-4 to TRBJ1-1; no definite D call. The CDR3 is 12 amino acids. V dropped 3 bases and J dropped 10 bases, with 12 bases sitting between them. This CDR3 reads CASSFGLYGAFF. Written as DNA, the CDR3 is TGTGCCAGCAGTTTTGGTTTGTATGGAGCTTTCTTT.

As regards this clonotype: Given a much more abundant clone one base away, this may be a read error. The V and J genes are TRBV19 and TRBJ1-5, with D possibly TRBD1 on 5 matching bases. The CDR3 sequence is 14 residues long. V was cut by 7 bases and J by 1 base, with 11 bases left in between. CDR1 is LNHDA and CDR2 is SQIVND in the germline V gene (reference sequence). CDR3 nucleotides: TGTGCCAGTATGCTGCGACAGAGCAATCAGCCCCAGCATTTT. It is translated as CASMLRQSNQPQHF.